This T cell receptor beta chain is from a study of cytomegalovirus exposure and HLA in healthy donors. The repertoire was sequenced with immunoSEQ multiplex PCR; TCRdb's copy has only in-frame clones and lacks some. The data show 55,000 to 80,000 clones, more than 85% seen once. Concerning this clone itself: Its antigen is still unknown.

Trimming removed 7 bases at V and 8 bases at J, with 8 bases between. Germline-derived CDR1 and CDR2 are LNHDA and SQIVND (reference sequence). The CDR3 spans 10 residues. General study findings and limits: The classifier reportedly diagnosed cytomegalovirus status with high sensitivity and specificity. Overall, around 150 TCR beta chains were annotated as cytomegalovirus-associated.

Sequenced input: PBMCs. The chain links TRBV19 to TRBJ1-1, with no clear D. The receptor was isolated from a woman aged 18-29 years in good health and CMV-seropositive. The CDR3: CASIPGEAFF. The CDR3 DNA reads TGTGCCAGTATTCCGGGAGAAGCTTTCTTT.